This TCR beta chain was identified during a study of identifying expanded T cells in peripheral blood. Study observations and caveats: Clone count variance between roughly two-week samples rose with total template count. About 1.3 clones differed between technical replicates, versus around 16 and 19 over time.

The V gene lost 2 bases and the J gene lost 2 bases, with 8 bases spanning the gap. Germline values: CDR1 SNHLY, CDR2 FYNNEI. This CDR3 region has 14 residues. Concerning this clone: Its antigen is unknown.

No infections or other immune events were documented during collection. Method: immunoSEQ multiplex PCR; TCRdb's copy keeps in-frame clones and lacks some. The data hold tens of thousands of clones, with approximately 80% observed a single time. This sequence was found in a person between 18 and 75 years old in good health. This rearrangement joins TRBV2 to TRBJ2-3; D is unclear. Input material: blood. The CDR3 DNA reads TGTGCCAGCAGTGAAAAGCGTCACACAGATACGCAGTATTTT. This gives the protein CASSEKRHTDTQYF.